The 12 T cell receptor beta chains below were found in one sample sequenced in a study of blood T cell repertoires in COVID-19. Assay used: immunoSEQ multiplex PCR; TCRdb lists only in-frame clones, some missing. The sample contains 200,000 to 250,000 clones, 70% to 90% of which appear only once. Sequencing was performed on PBMCs or T cells enriched from blood (not recorded which). These TCRs come from a man aged 25 to 40 who had recovered from COVID-19.

CDR3 bases: TGCGCCAGCAGCATCGGGACTAGCGGGAAAGACGGGCAGTTCTTC. Amino acid sequence: CASSIGTSGKDGQFF. The V gene is TRBV5-1, the J gene TRBJ2-1; 13 bases line up with TRBD2. Germline assignment: CDR1 SGHRS and CDR2 YFSETQ. V lost 4 bases to trimming and J lost 12 bases; unmatched junction nucleotides: 10. The CDR3 has 15 amino acids.

The V gene is TRBV27, the J gene TRBJ1-4; D gene unclear. V dropped 5 bases and J dropped 8 bases, with 12 bases sitting between them. Germline lookup yields CDR1 MNHEY and CDR2 SMNVEV (reference sequence). CDR3 length equals 13 residues. In DNA form, the CDR3 reads TGTGCCAGCAGTACCGGTCCGAAGGAAAAACTGTTTTTT. Translating it yields CASSTGPKEKLFF.

The gene calls are TRBV6-5 and TRBJ1-2, with 8 bases matching TRBD1. CDR3 length equals 15 residues. CDR1 is MNHEY, CDR2 SVGAGI, per germline. The trim removed 6 bases at V and 2 bases at J, leaving 8 bases unmatched. In DNA form, the CDR3 reads TGTGCCAGCAGCCGATCGGACAGGGCGAACTATGGCTACACCTTC. Its protein is CASSRSDRANYGYTF.

This rearrangement joins TRBV29-1 to TRBJ2-3, with D possibly TRBD1 on 5 matching bases. The CDR3 spans 12 residues. V gave up 6 bases and J gave up 3 bases, with 10 bases separating them. Germline V CDR1 and CDR2: SQVTM, ANQGSEA. The CDR3 DNA is TGCAGCGTCATCCAGGGAACAGATACGCAGTATTTT. Protein product: CSVIQGTDTQYF.

The chain couples TRBV18 to TRBJ2-3, with D possibly matching TRBD2 (7 bases). CDR3 length: 17 residues. Germline CDR1 is KGHSH and CDR2 is LQKENI. With 2 bases removed from V and 5 bases from J, the gap between germline ends came to 20 bases. DNA of the CDR3: TGTGCCAGCTCACCAACGGGAGGACGGGACATGGAAGATACGCAGTATTTT. Translated: CASSPTGGRDMEDTQYF.

This clone was picked up one time. V and J are TRBV10-3 and TRBJ2-7; TRBD1 aligns across 7 bases. CDR3 length equals 14 residues. Per the germline V gene, CDR1 is ENHRY and CDR2 is SYGVKD. The J segment lost 2 bases and the V segment lost 3 bases, leaving 4 bases of the junction unmatched. The CDR3 here is CAISEQTGAYEQYF. In DNA, the CDR3 is TGTGCCATCAGTGAACAAACAGGGGCCTACGAGCAGTACTTC.

The rearrangement uses TRBV5-4 and TRBJ1-2; D is undetermined. CDR1 and CDR2 (germline): SGHNT, YYREEE (reference sequence). V was clipped by 6 bases and J by 4 bases, with 16 bases between them. The CDR3 covers 14 residues. CDR3 bases: TGTGCCAGCATGGAGGACTGGGGTAGCTATGGCTACACCTTC. Translating gives CASMEDWGSYGYTF.

The J gene is TRBJ1-6, the V gene TRBV9; 7 bases fit TRBD1. The CDR3 is 15 amino acids. In germline, CDR1 is SGDLS, CDR2 YYNGEE. Trimming cost V 0 bases and J 6 bases; bases outside gene matches: 3. For the CDR3, the DNA is TGTGCCAGCAGCGTAGGGGGGACAGCTAATTCACCCCTCCACTTT. Translation gives CASSVGGTANSPLHF.

The V call is TRBV28, the J call TRBJ2-7, with 8 bases matching TRBD2. CDR1 and CDR2 from the germline V gene are MDHEN and SYDVKM. V was clipped by 3 bases and J by 0 bases; unmatched bases: 4. The CDR3 has 15 amino acids. The CDR3 spells CASSFAGGSSYEQYF. CDR3 nucleotides: TGTGCCAGCAGTTTTGCGGGGGGCAGCTCCTACGAGCAGTACTTC.

The chain links TRBV4-2 to TRBJ2-5; 9 bases map to TRBD2. The CDR3 totals 18 residues. Per the germline V gene, CDR1 is LGHNA and CDR2 is YNFKEQ. Unmatched junction bases numbered 17, after V lost 4 bases and J lost 5 bases. Written as DNA, the CDR3 is TGTGCCAGCAGCCCCAACCCGGCTAGCGGGATAGGGAGGGAGACCCAGTACTTC. Translating gives CASSPNPASGIGRETQYF.

The gene calls are TRBV11-2 and TRBJ2-3; 10 nucleotides match TRBD1. The CDR3 contains 16 residues. Trimming at V came to 0 bases and at J to 6 bases, leaving 6 bases not matched to a gene. Germline CDR1 SGHAT, CDR2 FQNNGV. CDR3 region: CASSLDLTGGWDTQYF. CDR3 nucleotide sequence: TGTGCCAGCAGCTTAGATTTGACAGGGGGCTGGGATACGCAGTATTTT.

The rearrangement joins TRBV28 to TRBJ1-3; a weak D match, TRBD1 (5 bases). The V gene's germline CDR1 is MDHEN and CDR2 SYDVKM. V was shortened by 5 bases and J by 2 bases, with 10 bases between the two germline ends. The CDR3 length is 14 residues. Here the CDR3 reads CASSLGTTGNTIYF. CDR3 DNA sequence: TGTGCCAGCAGTCTGGGGACTACTGGAAACACCATATATTTT.